This T cell receptor (beta chain) was captured by sequencing in a study of T cell responses to AZD1222 COVID-19 vaccine (dated by TCRdb to about 2021). Regarding the complete study: AZD1222 recipients whose second dose came at about 4 weeks and those whose second dose came at about 12 weeks were combined into one group, since spike-specific TCR depth and breadth did not differ between the two schedules. A total of 230 to 250 trial participants underwent TCR sequencing, of whom approximately 200 had received two doses of AZD1222 and approximately 26 had received two doses of the MenACWY control vaccine. Trial participants were enrolled by age into 18-55, 56-69 and 70-plus year subgroups, with around 150, 28 and 57 TCR-sequenced participants respectively. What the work shows at the level of the full study, not this receptor alone: Conclusions about previously exposed vaccinees were limited because only 5 or 6 AZD1222 recipients were SARS-CoV-2 seropositive at baseline. Nearly half of unique spike-specific TCRs reportedly recognized epitopes outside regions mutated in the B.1.351 and B.1.1.7 variants. The 56-69-year group was small, and its depth increase did not reach significance, likely because of low power. Participants were mostly white British, with more females than males. The authors suggested clonal diversity may have been underestimated. After two AZD1222 doses, spike-specific TCR breadth and depth were significantly higher than at day 0 and than in MenACWY recipients. Because no samples from the day 14 peak response were available, repertoires could be characterized only after the peak T cell response. CD4 TCRs associated with the vaccine covered the entire spike protein, and the dominant responses were in regions 160-218 and 743-854.

A note on this clone: Its recognized antigen is unknown. The record has no base qualities; no much larger clone is one base away.

The CDR3 regions of human TCRbeta chains were analyzed by immunosequencing. As for the authors' bioinformatics: Repertoire TCRs were checked for matches against a reference library of SARS-CoV-2-specific TCRs that had been generated using the MIRA antigen-specificity platform. Breadth was defined as the fraction of unique TCRs that were SARS-CoV-2-associated, and depth was defined as the fraction of total T cells that were SARS-CoV-2-associated. Using the MIRA data, each spike-specific TCR was assigned both to the spike region to which the TCR was reactive and to a CD4 or CD8 class. Log10-transformed breadth and depth values were compared by one-way ANOVA with Sidak's multiple comparisons tests. TCRdb provides this immuneACCESS table in a form limited to in-frame rearrangements. Some clones are lacking; in checked studies, under half of them reflect an unresolved V gene, and why the rest are absent is not known. That table is the source of V, J and clone size, and D and trimming were worked out from the DNA. This sample has more than 110,000 clones in its table, and 70% to 90% of those were observed once. The top ten constitute around 5% of the sample.

The germline V gene (reference sequence) provides CDR1 SGHNT and CDR2 YYREEE. From cysteine to phenylalanine, the CDR3 is 17 amino acids long. Only CDR3 DNA remains: 51 bases, in frame from the first base. The V end gives up 3 bases and the J end 4 bases, leaving 13 bases in the junction not matched to a gene. Taken with the paper, the label for time point translates to: baseline before first vaccination. Vaccinee samples came from UK trials COV001 and COV002, including a single-blind randomized controlled phase 2/3 trial of AZD1222 (ChAdOx1 nCoV-19) in healthy adults. Trial participant PBMC samples were collected at day 0 and day 28 after the second dose for TCRbeta chain sequencing.

The chain links TRBV5-4 with TRBJ2-5; a stretch of 9 junction bases matches TRBD2. This specimen was peripheral blood, taken on day 0 of AZD1222 vaccination. The sequence was collected from an adult in good health. The base sequence is TGTGCCAGCAGCTCGGGGGGGACTAGCCTCGCGGGAGAGACCCAGTACTTC. It codes for CASSSGGTSLAGETQYF. The CDR3 plus the reference TRBV5-4 and TRBJ2-5 genes for the other parts give the full variable domain: ETGVTQSPTHLIKTRGQQVTLRCSSQSGHNTVSWYQQALGQGPQFIFQYYREEENGRGNFPPRFSGLQFPNYSSELNVNALELDDSALYLCASSSGGTSLAGETQYFGPGTRLLVL.